Presented here are 30 T cell receptor beta chains from one specimen sequenced in a study of blood T cell repertoires in COVID-19. The repertoire was sequenced with immunoSEQ multiplex PCR; TCRdb's copy has only in-frame clones and lacks some. This table holds 100,000 to 150,000 clones, roughly 83% found once. Sample: peripheral blood. These TCRs come from a man aged 55-75 years with acute or convalescent COVID-19.

The chain links TRBV5-6 to TRBJ2-7, with TRBD1 matching 9 bases. This CDR3 is 16 amino acids long. CDR1 and CDR2 from the germline V gene are SGHDT and YYEEEE. Trimming cost V 0 bases and J 5 bases; bases outside gene matches: 9. DNA for the CDR3: TGTGCCAGCAGCTTGGCCGGGACAGGGTATCTAGACGAGCAGTACTTC. Amino acids: CASSLAGTGYLDEQYF.

The J gene is TRBJ2-5, the V gene TRBV19; 11 nucleotides align to TRBD1. Germline V gene data show CDR1 as LNHDA and CDR2 as SQIVND (reference sequence). There are 15 residues in the CDR3. The trim removed 2 bases at V and 5 bases at J, leaving 4 bases unmatched. CDR3: CASSISGTGGETQYF. The CDR3 coding sequence is TGTGCCAGTAGTATATCCGGGACAGGGGGGGAGACCCAGTACTTC.

The chain joins TRBV7-2 to TRBJ1-1, with 7 bases matching TRBD1. With V trimmed by 9 bases and J by 3 bases, 22 bases remained unmatched. CDR1 is SGHTA and CDR2 is FQGNSA in the germline V gene. This CDR3 region has 18 residues. The DNA for the CDR3 is TGTGCCAGTACCCCCGCCGCAAGGACAGGAGGGTCTGACACTGAAGCTTTCTTT. It encodes CASTPAARTGGSDTEAFF.

The chain links TRBV5-8 to TRBJ1-4, with TRBD1 identical over 7 bases. This CDR3 has 16 residues. CDR1 is SGHTS and CDR2 is YDEGEE in the germline V gene. The trim removed 4 bases at V and 7 bases at J, leaving 13 bases unmatched. The chain's CDR3 is CASSLEYRGGGEKLFF. Written as DNA, the CDR3 is TGTGCCAGCAGCCTCGAATACAGGGGAGGAGGTGAAAAACTGTTTTTT.

This chain connects TRBV27 to TRBJ2-7, with D possibly matching TRBD2 (6 bases). V was shortened by 0 bases and J by 5 bases, with 11 bases between the two germline ends. CDR1 MNHEY and CDR2 SMNVEV come from the germline V gene (reference sequence). The CDR3 is 14 amino acids. The CDR3 DNA follows: TGTGCCAGCAGTTTATCGTTGGGGGGAGACGAGCAGTACTTC. The encoded protein is CASSLSLGGDEQYF.

The rearrangement joins TRBV10-3 to TRBJ2-7; 8 positions match TRBD1. Per germline, CDR1 ENHRY and CDR2 SYGVKD. The V gene end was trimmed by 7 bases and the J gene end by 9 bases; junction bases not matched to a gene: 11. The CDR3 runs to 13 residues. This chain's CDR3 is CAITDSRQGRQYF. The CDR3 DNA is TGTGCCATCACCGATTCGAGACAGGGGAGGCAGTACTTC.

This chain connects TRBV20-1 to TRBJ2-5, with D perhaps TRBD1 (6 bases). The V gene's germline CDR1 is DFQATT and CDR2 SNEGSKA (reference sequence). The V end lost 8 bases, the J end lost 4 bases, and 11 bases lay between the germline ends. This CDR3 spans 11 amino acids. This CDR3 is CSWDMRETQYF. The CDR3 nucleotides are TGCAGTTGGGACATGCGAGAGACCCAGTACTTC.

This rearrangement joins TRBV5-1 to TRBJ1-4; 10 bases match TRBD1. Per germline, CDR1 SGHRS and CDR2 YFSETQ. This CDR3 contains 15 residues. Unmatched junction bases numbered 6, after V lost 2 bases and J lost 8 bases. The CDR3: CASSFSGTGDEKLFF. The CDR3 nucleotides read TGCGCCAGCAGCTTCTCCGGGACAGGGGACGAAAAACTGTTTTTT.

This clone was seen just once. The V and J genes are TRBV6-5 and TRBJ2-7; 9 nucleotides agree with TRBD1. J was trimmed by 4 bases and V by 7 bases; bases with no gene match: 5. Germline loops: CDR1 MNHEY, CDR2 SVGAGI. There are 13 residues in the CDR3. CDR3 region: CASKGQGIYEQYF. The CDR3 DNA is TGTGCCAGCAAAGGACAGGGGATATACGAGCAGTACTTC.

The J gene is TRBJ2-2, the V gene TRBV4-2; 9 bases are a match to TRBD2. Trimming cost V 0 bases and J 1 base; bases outside gene matches: 15. Per germline, CDR1 LGHNA and CDR2 YNFKEQ. The length of the CDR3 is 21 residues. CDR3 sequence reads: CASSQEKRGQAGGENTGELFF. CDR3 in DNA: TGTGCCAGCAGCCAAGAGAAGCGGGGACAAGCGGGGGGTGAGAACACCGGGGAGCTGTTTTTT.

The chain links TRBV6-1 to TRBJ1-2, with unresolved D. V shed 3 bases and J shed 4 bases, with 9 bases lying between them. Germline lookup yields CDR1 MNHNS and CDR2 SASEGT. This CDR3 has 13 amino acids. CDR3 nucleotides: TGTGCCAGCAGTGATGAGGGAACCTATGGCTACACCTTC. It yields the protein CASSDEGTYGYTF.

This clone showed up just once. V gene TRBV4-2 combines with J gene TRBJ2-3; 12 positions agree with TRBD2. CDR3 length: 16 residues. V gave up 0 bases and J gave up 4 bases; unmatched junction bases: 2. Germline CDR1 LGHNA, CDR2 YNFKEQ. The CDR3 region has the DNA TGTGCCAGCAGCCAAGAACTAGCGGGAGGTTCAGATACGCAGTATTTT. This translates into CASSQELAGGSDTQYF.

This rearrangement joins TRBV18 to TRBJ2-7, with TRBD2 matching over 8 bases. Germline trimming cut 6 bases from V and 0 bases from J; bases unmatched to any gene: 4. The germline V gene has CDR1 KGHSH and CDR2 LQKENI. This CDR3 is 14 amino acids long. CDR3 bases: TGTGCCAGCTCTATTAGCGGGACCTCCTACGAGCAGTACTTC. Translating gives CASSISGTSYEQYF. The full variable domain, with the rest looked up from reference TRBV18 and TRBJ2-7, is NAGVMQNPRHLVRRRGQEARLRCSPMKGHSHVYWYRQLPEEGLKFMVYLQKENIIDESGMPKERFSAEFPKEGPSILRIQQVVRGDSAAYFCASSISGTSYEQYFGPGTRLTVT.

The gene calls are TRBV19 and TRBJ2-3; 7 bases align to TRBD2. Germline values: CDR1 LNHDA, CDR2 SQIVND (reference sequence). The CDR3 consists of 14 residues. Unmatched junction bases numbered 7, after V lost 7 bases and J lost 3 bases. CDR3 amino acids: CASTRTRPTDTQYF. The CDR3 nucleotides read TGTGCCAGTACCCGGACTAGACCGACAGATACGCAGTATTTT.

This clone was seen a single time. The V gene is TRBV7-3, the J gene TRBJ2-1, with a possible D match to TRBD2 (5 bases). The CDR3 runs 13 residues. Germline V gene sequence: CDR1 SGHTA, CDR2 FQGTGA. V shed 3 bases and J shed 5 bases, with 8 bases lying between them. CDR3 loop: CASSLSSNNEQFF. CDR3 nucleotides: TGTGCCAGCAGCTTGTCTAGCAACAATGAGCAGTTCTTC.

The chain links TRBV7-3 to TRBJ2-3; D is undetermined. This CDR3 has 15 amino acids. Germline values: CDR1 SGHTA, CDR2 FQGTGA. V was pared by 2 bases and J by 0 bases, with 9 bases between. The CDR3 sequence: CASSLGRVSTDTQYF. CDR3 sequence (DNA): TGTGCCAGCAGCTTAGGTCGGGTGAGCACAGATACGCAGTATTTT.

This sequence joins TRBV5-8 and TRBJ1-5, with a possible D match to TRBD1 (6 bases). Germline V gene data show CDR1 as SGHTS and CDR2 as YDEGEE. V was cut by 4 bases and J by 0 bases, with 14 bases left in between. The CDR3 sequence is 16 residues long. Here the CDR3 DNA reads TGTGCCAGCAGCATCAAGACAGGTTATAGCAATCAGCCCCAGCATTTT. This gives the protein CASSIKTGYSNQPQHF.

The V and J genes are TRBV3-1 (or the pseudogene TRBV3-2) and TRBJ2-1; TRBD2 matches at 7 bases. Germline CDR1 and CDR2: LGHDT and YNNKEL (reference sequence). The CDR3 runs to 13 residues. Unmatched junction bases numbered 0, after V lost 4 bases and J lost 3 bases. CDR3 residues: CASSRTSYNEQFF. The CDR3 DNA reads as TGTGCCAGCAGCCGGACTAGCTACAATGAGCAGTTCTTC.

V is TRBV19 and J is TRBJ2-3; D unresolved. V was trimmed by 0 bases and J by 0 bases, leaving 16 bases between them. From germline, CDR1 is LNHDA and CDR2 SQIVND (reference sequence). This CDR3 contains 18 residues. CDR3: CASSIDRSEAESTDTQYF. CDR3 bases: TGTGCCAGTAGTATAGATAGGAGCGAGGCAGAAAGCACAGATACGCAGTATTTT.

V usage is TRBV4-1 and J usage is TRBJ2-3; a weak D match, TRBD1 (6 bases). This CDR3 region has 15 residues. V was pared by 3 bases and J by 0 bases, with 10 bases between. The V gene's germline CDR1 is MGHRA and CDR2 YSYEKL. The CDR3 DNA is TGCGCCAGCAGCCACTACAGGGTTAGCACAGATACGCAGTATTTT. Its protein product is CASSHYRVSTDTQYF.

This clone was counted only a few times. The rearrangement uses TRBV10-3 and TRBJ1-2; 9 nucleotides agree with TRBD1. Germline trimming cut 4 bases from V and 4 bases from J; bases unmatched to any gene: 1. This CDR3 is built from 13 residues. Germline-derived CDR1 and CDR2 are ENHRY and SYGVKD. DNA of the CDR3: TGTGCCATCAGTGGGGGACAGGGCTATGGCTACACCTTC. Protein product: CAISGGQGYGYTF.

The rearrangement joins TRBV5-4 to TRBJ2-3, with D perhaps TRBD2 (6 bases). The CDR3 covers 15 residues. V was trimmed by 5 bases and J by 5 bases, leaving 18 bases between them. CDR1 and CDR2 (germline): SGHNT, YYREEE (reference sequence). The CDR3 region has the DNA TGTGCCAGCAGTTCTACAGCCCGGGGAGGAGATACGCAGTATTTT. Residues: CASSSTARGGDTQYF.

The V gene is TRBV5-1, the J gene TRBJ2-2; D is unclear. CDR1 and CDR2 (germline): SGHRS, YFSETQ. V gave up 2 bases and J gave up 8 bases, with 13 bases separating them. CDR3 length equals 14 residues. The DNA of the CDR3 is TGCGCCAGCAGCTTAACTACCCCGGCGGGGGAGCTGTTTTTT. Translated: CASSLTTPAGELFF.

The V call is TRBV14, the J call TRBJ1-2, with 7 nucleotides matching TRBD1. The germline V gene encodes CDR1 SGHDN and CDR2 FVKESK. The trim removed 6 bases at V and 6 bases at J, leaving 7 bases unmatched. The CDR3 totals 13 residues. CDR3 protein: CASSPTGTHGYTF. CDR3 bases: TGTGCCAGCAGTCCGACAGGGACCCATGGCTACACCTTC.

The J gene is TRBJ2-3, the V gene TRBV5-4; 10 positions agree with TRBD2. Trimming cost V 0 bases and J 4 bases; bases outside gene matches: 8. CDR3 length: 17 amino acids. Germline V CDR1 and CDR2: SGHNT, YYREEE (reference sequence). CDR3 region: CASSLEGSSGGPDTQYF. Written as DNA, the CDR3 is TGTGCCAGCAGCTTGGAGGGGTCTAGCGGGGGCCCAGATACGCAGTATTTT.

This clone was detected a few times. The chain is built from TRBV7-3 and TRBJ2-7; 8 bases are a match to TRBD2. Losses at the gene ends were 5 bases for V and 5 bases for J; bases not matched to a gene: 11. The V gene's germline CDR1 is SGHTA and CDR2 FQGTGA. The CDR3 extends over 15 amino acids. The CDR3 sequence: CASSPSPGAGDEQYF. The CDR3 nucleotides are TGTGCCAGCAGCCCTTCCCCAGGAGCGGGGGACGAGCAGTACTTC.

This rearrangement joins TRBV4-1 to TRBJ1-6, with D possibly being TRBD1 (5 bases). This CDR3 contains 15 residues. Germline loops: CDR1 MGHRA, CDR2 YSYEKL. V was shortened by 1 base and J by 5 bases, with 9 bases between the two germline ends. CDR3 in amino acids: CASSQARQNNSPLHF. The CDR3 region has the DNA TGCGCCAGCAGCCAAGCGAGACAGAATAATTCACCCCTCCACTTT.

The chain couples TRBV9 to TRBJ2-7, with 9 bases that match TRBD1. Germline CDR1 is SGDLS and CDR2 is YYNGEE. The length of the CDR3 is 15 residues. Germline trimming cut 4 bases from V and 4 bases from J; bases unmatched to any gene: 9. The CDR3 loop is CASSTPGQGVYEQYF. The CDR3 nucleotides are TGTGCCAGCAGCACTCCGGGACAGGGAGTTTACGAGCAGTACTTC.

The CDR3 loop is CASSMPAGTDSTNEKLFF. CDR3 DNA sequence: TGTGCCAGTAGTATGCCAGCTGGGACAGATTCAACTAATGAAAAACTGTTTTTT. The chain recombines TRBV19 with TRBJ1-4; 7 bases are a match to TRBD1. V lost 3 bases, J lost 0 bases, and 10 bases stayed unmatched. Looked up from germline, CDR1 is LNHDA and CDR2 is SQIVND (reference sequence). The CDR3 contains 18 residues.

This chain uses TRBV30 with TRBJ1-3, with D unclear. CDR1 and CDR2 (germline): GTSNPN, SVGIG (reference sequence). V gave up 7 bases and J gave up 0 bases, with 10 bases separating them. CDR3 size: 13 residues. The chain's CDR3 is CAFQAPSGNTIYF. Here the CDR3 DNA reads TGTGCCTTCCAGGCGCCCTCTGGAAACACCATATATTTT.